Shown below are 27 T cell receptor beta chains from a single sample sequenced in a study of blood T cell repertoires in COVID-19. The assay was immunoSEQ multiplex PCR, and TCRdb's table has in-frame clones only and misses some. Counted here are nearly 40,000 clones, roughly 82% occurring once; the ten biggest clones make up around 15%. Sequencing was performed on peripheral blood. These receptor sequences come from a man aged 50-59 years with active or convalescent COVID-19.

Here the CDR3 reads CASSPRTGGQETQYF. CDR3 in DNA: TGCGCCAGCAGCCCCCGGACAGGGGGCCAAGAGACCCAGTACTTC. The chain combines TRBV5-1 with TRBJ2-5; TRBD1 agrees at 10 bases. V dropped 4 bases and J dropped 1; count of bases not matched to a gene: 4. This CDR3 has 15 amino acids. Germline values: CDR1 SGHRS, CDR2 YFSETQ. The entire variable domain, with the rest obtained from reference TRBV5-1 and TRBJ2-5, is as follows: KAGVTQTPRYLIKTRGQQVTLSCSPISGHRSVSWYQQTPGQGLQFLFEYFSETQRNKGNFPGRFSGRQFSNSRSEMNVSTLELGDSALYLCASSPRTGGQETQYFGPGTRLLVL.

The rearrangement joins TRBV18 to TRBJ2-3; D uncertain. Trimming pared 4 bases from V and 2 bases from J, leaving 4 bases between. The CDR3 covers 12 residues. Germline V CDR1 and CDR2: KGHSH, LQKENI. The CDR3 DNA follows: TGTGCCAGCTCACTAGACACAGATACGCAGTATTTT. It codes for CASSLDTDTQYF.

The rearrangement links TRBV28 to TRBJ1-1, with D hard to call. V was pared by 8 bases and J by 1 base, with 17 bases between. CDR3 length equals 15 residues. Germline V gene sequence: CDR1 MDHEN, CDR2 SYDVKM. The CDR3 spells CASPPTRLTNTEAFF. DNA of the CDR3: TGTGCCAGCCCACCAACGCGACTTACGAACACTGAAGCTTTCTTT.

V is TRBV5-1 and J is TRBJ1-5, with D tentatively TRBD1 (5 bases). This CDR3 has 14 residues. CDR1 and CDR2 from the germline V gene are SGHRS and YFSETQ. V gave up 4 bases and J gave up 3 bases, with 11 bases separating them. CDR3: CASSPRDFNQPQHF. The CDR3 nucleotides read TGCGCCAGCAGCCCCCGGGACTTCAATCAGCCCCAGCATTTT.

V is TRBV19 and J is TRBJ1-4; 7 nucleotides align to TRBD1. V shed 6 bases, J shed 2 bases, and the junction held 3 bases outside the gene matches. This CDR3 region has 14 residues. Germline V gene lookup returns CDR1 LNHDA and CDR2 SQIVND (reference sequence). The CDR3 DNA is TGTGCCAGTAGACAGGGGCGGACTAATGAAAAACTGTTTTTT. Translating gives CASRQGRTNEKLFF.

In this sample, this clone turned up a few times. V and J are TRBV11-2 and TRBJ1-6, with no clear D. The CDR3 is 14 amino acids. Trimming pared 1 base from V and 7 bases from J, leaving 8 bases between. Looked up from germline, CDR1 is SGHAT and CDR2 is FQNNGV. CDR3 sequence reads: CASSLGAGNSPLHF. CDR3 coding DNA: TGTGCCAGCAGCTTAGGGGCGGGGAATTCACCCCTCCACTTT.

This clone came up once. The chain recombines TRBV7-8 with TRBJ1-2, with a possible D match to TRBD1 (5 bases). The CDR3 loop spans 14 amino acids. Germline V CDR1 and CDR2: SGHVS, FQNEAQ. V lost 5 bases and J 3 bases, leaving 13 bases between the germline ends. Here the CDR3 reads CASSQKQGDYGYTF. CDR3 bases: TGTGCCAGCAGCCAAAAACAAGGGGACTATGGCTACACCTTC. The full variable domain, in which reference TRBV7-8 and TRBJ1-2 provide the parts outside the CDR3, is GAGVSQSPRYKVAKRGQDVALRCDPISGHVSLFWYQQALGQGPEFLTYFQNEAQLDKSGLPSDRFFAERPEGSVSTLKIQRTQQEDSAVYLCASSQKQGDYGYTFGSGTRLTVV.

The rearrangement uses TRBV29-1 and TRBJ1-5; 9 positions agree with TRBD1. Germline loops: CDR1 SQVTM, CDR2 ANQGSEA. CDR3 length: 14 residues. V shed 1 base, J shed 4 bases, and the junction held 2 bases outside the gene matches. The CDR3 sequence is CSVEGTGANQPQHF. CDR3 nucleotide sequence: TGCAGCGTTGAAGGGACAGGGGCGAATCAGCCCCAGCATTTT.

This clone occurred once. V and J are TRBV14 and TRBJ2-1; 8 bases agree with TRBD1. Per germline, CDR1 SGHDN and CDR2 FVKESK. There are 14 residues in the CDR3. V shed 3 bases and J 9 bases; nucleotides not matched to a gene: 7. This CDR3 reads CASSHQRTGSEQFF. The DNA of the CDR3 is TGTGCCAGCAGCCACCAGCGGACAGGGAGTGAGCAGTTCTTC.

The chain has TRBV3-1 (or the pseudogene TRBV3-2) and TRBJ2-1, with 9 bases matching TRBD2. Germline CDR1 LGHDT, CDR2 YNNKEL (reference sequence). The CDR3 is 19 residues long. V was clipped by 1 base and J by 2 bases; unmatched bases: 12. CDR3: CASSQVYPSGADTYNEQFF. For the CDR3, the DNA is TGTGCCAGCAGCCAAGTGTATCCTAGCGGGGCCGACACCTACAATGAGCAGTTCTTC.

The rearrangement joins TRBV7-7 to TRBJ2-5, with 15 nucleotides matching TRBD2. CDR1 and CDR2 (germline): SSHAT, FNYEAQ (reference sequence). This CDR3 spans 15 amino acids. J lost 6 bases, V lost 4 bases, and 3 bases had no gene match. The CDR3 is CASSSGLAGGQTQYF. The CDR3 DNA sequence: TGTGCCAGCAGCTCGGGACTAGCGGGGGGACAGACCCAGTACTTC.

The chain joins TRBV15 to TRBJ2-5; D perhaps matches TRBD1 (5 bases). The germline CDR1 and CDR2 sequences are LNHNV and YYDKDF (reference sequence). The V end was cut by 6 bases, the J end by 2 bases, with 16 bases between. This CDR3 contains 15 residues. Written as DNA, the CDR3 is TGTGCCACCAGTATCACCAGGGCCATACAAGAGACCCAGTACTTC. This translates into CATSITRAIQETQYF.

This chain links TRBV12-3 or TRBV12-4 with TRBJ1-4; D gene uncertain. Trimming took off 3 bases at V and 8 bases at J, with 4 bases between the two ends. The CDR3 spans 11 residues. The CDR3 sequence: CASSFREKLFF. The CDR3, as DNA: TGTGCCAGCAGTTTTCGGGAAAAACTGTTTTTT.

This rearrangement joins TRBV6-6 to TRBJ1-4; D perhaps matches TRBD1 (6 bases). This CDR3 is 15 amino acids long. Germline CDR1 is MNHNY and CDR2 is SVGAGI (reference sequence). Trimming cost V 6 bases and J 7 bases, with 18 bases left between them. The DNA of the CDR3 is TGTGCCAGCAGAGGGAGGGAGGGGGGAAGTGAAAAACTGTTTTTT. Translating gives CASRGREGGSEKLFF.

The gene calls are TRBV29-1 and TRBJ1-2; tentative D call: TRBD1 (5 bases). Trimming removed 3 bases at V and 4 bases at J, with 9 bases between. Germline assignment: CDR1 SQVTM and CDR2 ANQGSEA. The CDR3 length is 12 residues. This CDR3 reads CSVDGGRYGYTF. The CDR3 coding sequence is TGCAGCGTTGACGGGGGACGCTATGGCTACACCTTC.

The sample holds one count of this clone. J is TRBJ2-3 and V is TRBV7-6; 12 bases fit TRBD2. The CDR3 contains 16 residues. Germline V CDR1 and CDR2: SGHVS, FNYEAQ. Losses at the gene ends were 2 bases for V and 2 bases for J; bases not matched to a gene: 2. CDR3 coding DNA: TGTGCCAGCAGCTTAACTAGCGGGGGGAACACAGATACGCAGTATTTT. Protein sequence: CASSLTSGGNTDTQYF.

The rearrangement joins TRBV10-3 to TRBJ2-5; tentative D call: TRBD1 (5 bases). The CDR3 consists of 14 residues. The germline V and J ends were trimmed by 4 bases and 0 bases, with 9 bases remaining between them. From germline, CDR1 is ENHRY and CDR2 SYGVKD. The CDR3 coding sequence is TGTGCCATCAGTGTGGACAACAACCAAGAGACCCAGTACTTC. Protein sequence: CAISVDNNQETQYF.

CDR3 DNA sequence: TGTGCCAGCAGTGAAGCGCTAGGGAGAGGGAGCTATGGCTACACCTTC. Translating it yields CASSEALGRGSYGYTF. The chain uses TRBV6-1 and TRBJ1-2; D gene ambiguous. Germline V gene data show CDR1 as MNHNS and CDR2 as SASEGT. The ends were cut back, 0 bases at V and 4 bases at J, with 15 bases in the middle. This CDR3 spans 16 amino acids.

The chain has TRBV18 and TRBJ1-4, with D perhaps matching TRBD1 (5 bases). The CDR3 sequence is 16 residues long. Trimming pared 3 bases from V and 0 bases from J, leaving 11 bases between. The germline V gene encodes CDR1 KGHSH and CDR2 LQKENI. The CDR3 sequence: CASSPGGKSTNEKLFF. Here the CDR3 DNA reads TGTGCCAGCTCACCGGGGGGGAAGTCAACTAATGAAAAACTGTTTTTT.

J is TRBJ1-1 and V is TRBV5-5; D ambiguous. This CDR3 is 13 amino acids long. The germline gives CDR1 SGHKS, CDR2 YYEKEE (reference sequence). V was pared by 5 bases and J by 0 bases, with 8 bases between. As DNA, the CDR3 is TGTGCCAGCAGACTTGAGGTGAACACTGAAGCTTTCTTT. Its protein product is CASRLEVNTEAFF.

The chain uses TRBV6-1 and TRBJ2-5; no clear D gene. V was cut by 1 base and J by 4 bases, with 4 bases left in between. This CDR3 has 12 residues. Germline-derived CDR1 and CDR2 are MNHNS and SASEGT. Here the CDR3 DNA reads TGTGCCAGCAGTGAAGGTCGAGAGACCCAGTACTTC. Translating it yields CASSEGRETQYF.

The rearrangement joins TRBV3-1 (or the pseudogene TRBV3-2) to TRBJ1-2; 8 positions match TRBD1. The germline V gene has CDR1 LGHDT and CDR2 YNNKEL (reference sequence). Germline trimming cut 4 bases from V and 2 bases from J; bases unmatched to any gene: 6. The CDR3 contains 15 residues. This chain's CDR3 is CASSRTGQANYGYTF. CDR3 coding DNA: TGTGCCAGCAGCCGGACGGGACAGGCCAACTATGGCTACACCTTC.

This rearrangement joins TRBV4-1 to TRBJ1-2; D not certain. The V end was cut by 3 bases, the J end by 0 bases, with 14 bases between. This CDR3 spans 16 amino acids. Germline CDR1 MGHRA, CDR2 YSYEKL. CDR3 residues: CASSQAATGANYGYTF. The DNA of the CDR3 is TGCGCCAGCAGCCAGGCTGCTACTGGAGCTAACTATGGCTACACCTTC.

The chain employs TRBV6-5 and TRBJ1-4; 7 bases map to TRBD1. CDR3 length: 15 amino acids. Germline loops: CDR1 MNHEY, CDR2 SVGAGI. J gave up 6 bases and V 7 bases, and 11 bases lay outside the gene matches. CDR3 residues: CASTTQGRGDEKLFF. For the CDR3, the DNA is TGTGCCAGCACGACACAGGGGCGGGGGGATGAAAAACTGTTTTTT.

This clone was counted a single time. Here the CDR3 DNA reads TGTGCCAGCAGTGAAATCCAATCTGGAAACACCATATATTTT. It translates to CASSEIQSGNTIYF. This sequence joins TRBV2 and TRBJ1-3; D not resolved. This CDR3 has 14 residues. Germline V lookup: CDR1 SNHLY, CDR2 FYNNEI. The V and J ends lost 2 bases and 1 base respectively, with 6 bases between them.

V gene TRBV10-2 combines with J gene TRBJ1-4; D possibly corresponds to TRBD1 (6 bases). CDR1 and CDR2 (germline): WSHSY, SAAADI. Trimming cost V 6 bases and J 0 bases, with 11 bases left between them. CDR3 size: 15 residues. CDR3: CASSKQGATNEKLFF. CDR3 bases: TGCGCCAGCAGCAAACAGGGAGCAACTAATGAAAAACTGTTTTTT.

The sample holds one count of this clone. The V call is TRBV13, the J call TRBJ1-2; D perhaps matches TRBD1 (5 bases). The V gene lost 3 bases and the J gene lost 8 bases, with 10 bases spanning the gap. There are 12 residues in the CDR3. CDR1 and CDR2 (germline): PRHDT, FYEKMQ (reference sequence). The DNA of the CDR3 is TGTGCCAGCAGCTTCCTCAAGGGGGGCTACACCTTC. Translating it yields CASSFLKGGYTF.